These 25 T cell receptor beta chains came from one sample sequenced in a study of early T cells in non-severe SARS-CoV-2 infection. TCRdb processed the 5' RACE reads anew with MiXCR; each CDR3 protein has one entry. The repertoire holds roughly 92,000 distinct CDR3 sequences, with approximately 12% as singletons. Sample: whole blood, taken at baseline. Receptors originate from an adult who was a healthcare worker with PCR-confirmed SARS-CoV-2 infection or an uninfected control (not recorded which).

This clonotype was found a few times. The rearrangement links TRBV18 to TRBJ1-2; no firm D call. Germline lookup yields CDR1 KGHSH and CDR2 LQKENI. Trimming left V 6 bases short and J 8 bases short, with 22 bases between. The CDR3 is 15 amino acids. The CDR3 bases are TGTGCCAGCTCTCCGTTTAGGACCCCTTTGGGAGGCTACACCTTC. This translates into CASSPFRTPLGGYTF. The entire variable domain, with the rest obtained from reference TRBV18 and TRBJ1-2, is as follows: NAGVMQNPRHLVRRRGQEARLRCSPMKGHSHVYWYRQLPEEGLKFMVYLQKENIIDESGMPKERFSAEFPKEGPSILRIQQVVRGDSAAYFCASSPFRTPLGGYTFGSGTRLTVV.

The chain links TRBV28 to TRBJ1-5; D gene uncertain. Germline V gene data show CDR1 as MDHEN and CDR2 as SYDVKM. V lost 3 bases and J lost 3, with 12 bases in between. The CDR3 has 15 amino acids. CDR3 bases: TGTGCCAGCAGTTTTCCCGGGATTGCCAATCAGCCCCAGCATTTT. It yields the protein CASSFPGIANQPQHF.

The J gene is TRBJ1-1, the V gene TRBV2, with 8 bases fitting TRBD1. The germline V gene encodes CDR1 SNHLY and CDR2 FYNNEI. The CDR3 spans 14 residues. V shed 5 bases, J shed 5 bases, and the junction held 7 bases outside the gene matches. The CDR3 sequence is CASSLGQGRTEAFF. The CDR3 DNA sequence: TGTGCCAGCAGTCTTGGACAGGGAAGGACTGAAGCTTTCTTT.

The table lists this clonotype with a few counts. The chain recombines TRBV10-1 with TRBJ2-2; 9 positions agree with TRBD1. The CDR3 covers 18 residues. V gave up 4 bases and J gave up 0 bases; unmatched junction bases: 9. The germline CDR1 and CDR2 sequences are WNHNN and SYGVQD (reference sequence). The CDR3 region is CASSAGQGWAANTGELFF. CDR3 nucleotide sequence: TGCGCCAGCAGTGCCGGACAGGGGTGGGCCGCGAACACCGGGGAGCTGTTTTTT.

This clonotype was detected a few times. This chain uses TRBV2 with TRBJ2-7, with 8 bases identical to TRBD1. V dropped 5 bases and J dropped 0; count of bases not matched to a gene: 9. The CDR3 extends over 16 amino acids. Germline V gives CDR1 SNHLY, CDR2 FYNNEI. The CDR3 DNA follows: TGTGCCAGCAGTCGGACAGGGACTGATTACTCCTACGAGCAGTACTTC. Its translation: CASSRTGTDYSYEQYF.

This clonotype turned up a few times. This chain joins TRBV6-1 and TRBJ1-1, with 10 bases fitting TRBD1. Germline V CDR1 and CDR2: MNHNS, SASEGT. CDR3 size: 20 residues. Unmatched junction bases numbered 26, after V lost 5 bases and J lost 8 bases. CDR3 sequence: CASSPRMYPGQGSGVTEAFF. The CDR3 nucleotides are TGTGCCAGCAGTCCACGAATGTATCCGGGACAGGGGAGTGGCGTTACGGAAGCTTTCTTT.

This clonotype was recorded a few times. This chain links TRBV30 with TRBJ2-7; D possibly corresponds to TRBD2 (5 bases). CDR1 and CDR2 from the germline V gene are GTSNPN and SVGIG (reference sequence). V was cut by 3 bases and J by 4 bases, with 10 bases left in between. This CDR3 is built from 12 residues. In DNA form, the CDR3 reads TGTGCCTGGAGCCCTGGGGAGTACGAGCAGTACTTC. Protein product: CAWSPGEYEQYF.

This clonotype was detected ten times or more. V gene TRBV5-4 combines with J gene TRBJ2-4, with a possible D match to TRBD1 (6 bases). Germline V gives CDR1 SGHNT, CDR2 YYREEE (reference sequence). The V and J ends lost 3 bases and 9 bases respectively, with 19 bases between them. The CDR3 spans 15 residues. The CDR3 spells CASSSGTQGQGIQYF. The CDR3 DNA follows: TGTGCCAGCAGCTCCGGGACCCAGGGACAAGGCATTCAGTACTTC.

This clonotype was seen at least ten times. This chain connects TRBV4-2 to TRBJ2-7, with D possibly TRBD2 on 6 matching bases. Germline lookup yields CDR1 LGHNA and CDR2 YNFKEQ. The CDR3 contains 18 residues. V lost 4 bases, J lost 0 bases, and 22 bases lay in between. The CDR3 loop is CASSLNPRGTVGSYEQYF. The CDR3, as DNA: TGTGCCAGCAGCCTAAACCCTCGGGGGACCGTAGGCTCCTACGAGCAGTACTTC.

This clonotype occurred a few times. The chain is built from TRBV20-1 and TRBJ1-2, with 9 bases that match TRBD1. CDR3 length equals 16 residues. The germline V gene has CDR1 DFQATT and CDR2 SNEGSKA (reference sequence). With 0 bases clipped from V and 3 bases from J, the junction kept 8 bases outside the gene matches. The CDR3 sequence: CSARELVDRGDYGYTF. The CDR3 coding sequence is TGCAGTGCTAGAGAGTTGGTGGACAGGGGCGACTATGGCTACACCTTC.

This clonotype has just a few counts. The chain combines TRBV27 with TRBJ2-5; no clear D gene. Trimming took off 2 bases at V and 7 bases at J, with 8 bases between the two ends. This CDR3 spans 12 amino acids. Per the germline V gene, CDR1 is MNHEY and CDR2 is SMNVEV (reference sequence). The CDR3 region is CASSLNPGTQYF. In DNA form, the CDR3 reads TGTGCCAGCAGTTTAAACCCGGGGACCCAGTACTTC.

The chain employs TRBV20-1 and TRBJ2-3; D may match TRBD1 or TRBD2 (7 bases each). Germline V gene lookup returns CDR1 DFQATT and CDR2 SNEGSKA (reference sequence). Trimming left V 8 bases short and J 5 bases short, with 17 bases between. The CDR3 runs 13 residues. CDR3 in DNA: TGCAGTTTCAGGGGGGGGCTAGTAGATACGCAGTATTTT. Translation: CSFRGGLVDTQYF.

The gene calls are TRBV28 and TRBJ1-4, with 8 bases aligning to TRBD1. V lost 6 bases to trimming and J lost 3 bases; unmatched junction nucleotides: 6. This CDR3 spans 15 amino acids. The germline CDR1 and CDR2 sequences are MDHEN and SYDVKM. The CDR3 coding sequence is TGTGCCAGCAGAAGACAGGGGTGGTCTAATGAAAAACTGTTTTTT. Translating gives CASRRQGWSNEKLFF.

A few counts support this clonotype. The genes are TRBV29-1 and TRBJ2-7; D gene unclear. Trimming removed 4 bases from V and 0 bases from J, with 13 bases in between. The CDR3 is 14 amino acids. Germline CDR1 SQVTM, CDR2 ANQGSEA. The CDR3: CSVASPGISYEQYF. For the CDR3, the DNA is TGCAGCGTTGCTTCTCCAGGAATCTCCTACGAGCAGTACTTC.

The chain has TRBV5-1 and TRBJ2-7; unclear D gene. Germline assignment: CDR1 SGHRS and CDR2 YFSETQ. V was shortened by 1 base and J by 3 bases, with 11 bases between the two germline ends. The CDR3 is 14 residues long. The CDR3 nucleotides read TGCGCCAGCAGCTTGACGGAGTTAAACTACGAGCAGTACTTC. Amino acid sequence: CASSLTELNYEQYF.

This clonotype was picked up a small number of times. The chain joins TRBV5-4 to TRBJ2-5, with a possible D match to TRBD1 (6 bases). With 3 bases removed from V and 0 bases from J, the gap between germline ends came to 18 bases. Germline CDR1 is SGHNT and CDR2 is YYREEE (reference sequence). The CDR3 consists of 17 residues. DNA for the CDR3: TGTGCCAGCAGCTCCCAAAGGGGGATGGGGTACCAAGAGACCCAGTACTTC. It codes for CASSSQRGMGYQETQYF.

This clonotype came up a few times. The chain uses TRBV20-1 and TRBJ2-1; a possible D gene is TRBD2 (5 bases). Germline CDR1 DFQATT, CDR2 SNEGSKA (reference sequence). Trimming cost V 1 base and J 2 bases, with 15 bases left between them. This CDR3 region has 16 residues. The CDR3 DNA follows: TGCAGTGCTAGAGGAGGGCAATTTCCTCCCTACAATGAGCAGTTCTTC. It codes for CSARGGQFPPYNEQFF.

Only a few counts were recorded for this clonotype. The V gene is TRBV20-1, the J gene TRBJ1-6; TRBD1 agrees at 7 bases. The CDR3 totals 14 residues. Germline CDR1 is DFQATT and CDR2 is SNEGSKA (reference sequence). J was trimmed by 7 bases and V by 6 bases; bases with no gene match: 9. The CDR3 loop is CSAPTDRDNSPLHF. CDR3 sequence (DNA): TGCAGTGCACCGACCGACAGGGACAATTCACCCCTCCACTTT.

The table lists this clonotype with a few counts. V usage is TRBV13 and J usage is TRBJ2-7, with a possible D match to TRBD1 (6 bases). The germline gives CDR1 PRHDT, CDR2 FYEKMQ (reference sequence). The CDR3 covers 13 residues. Trimming removed 5 bases at V and 0 bases at J, with 8 bases between. The CDR3, as DNA: TGTGCCAGCAGCCAGGGGAGCTCCTACGAGCAGTACTTC. Its protein product is CASSQGSSYEQYF.

In its sample, this clonotype was seen a few times. The chain links TRBV6-6 to TRBJ1-6; 9 positions agree with TRBD1. V shed 2 bases, J shed 6 bases, and the junction held 2 bases outside the gene matches. CDR3 size: 15 residues. Germline V gene lookup returns CDR1 MNHNY and CDR2 SVGAGI (reference sequence). CDR3 DNA: TGTGCCAGCAGTTACAAGGACAGGGGTAATTCACCCCTCCACTTT. Translation: CASSYKDRGNSPLHF.

This clonotype turned up a few times. The chain uses TRBV12-3 or TRBV12-4 and TRBJ1-2; D unclear. The CDR3 loop spans 12 amino acids. Trimming took off 6 bases at V and 7 bases at J, with 12 bases between the two ends. The CDR3 DNA reads TGTGCCAGCAGGCCATTCTATATTGGCTACACCTTC. This translates into CASRPFYIGYTF.

V and J are TRBV6-5 and TRBJ2-5; D remains unclear. V dropped 6 bases and J dropped 5 bases, with 13 bases sitting between them. CDR1 and CDR2 from the germline V gene are MNHEY and SVGAGI. The CDR3 extends over 13 amino acids. The CDR3 DNA follows: TGTGCCAGCAGAATCCCTGCTGTGGAGACCCAGTACTTC. It yields the protein CASRIPAVETQYF.

Points on this clonotype: The CDR3 does not close with the conserved phenylalanine or tryptophan, likely indicating a read error. This rearrangement joins TRBV7-6 to TRBJ1-6; D is ambiguous. Germline V lookup: CDR1 SGHVS, CDR2 FNYEAQ. V lost 1 base, J lost 12 bases, and 10 bases lay in between. The CDR3 sequence is 13 residues long. The CDR3 coding sequence is TGTGCCAGCAGCTTAGATTCCGTCTTACCCCTCCACATT. This gives the protein CASSLDSVLPLHI.

Only a few counts were recorded for this clonotype. This chain uses TRBV6-6 with TRBJ1-1; no definite D call. Trimming left V 5 bases short and J 4 bases short, with 8 bases between. The CDR3 loop spans 12 amino acids. Germline loops: CDR1 MNHNY, CDR2 SVGAGI (reference sequence). The CDR3 DNA is TGTGCCAGCAGTCTGCGAGGCACTGAAGCTTTCTTT. This sequence encodes CASSLRGTEAFF.

The table lists this clonotype with a few counts. The chain couples TRBV5-1 to TRBJ2-3, with D tentatively TRBD1 (5 bases). The ends were cut back, 2 bases at V and 0 bases at J, with 7 bases in the middle. Germline V gene sequence: CDR1 SGHRS, CDR2 YFSETQ. This CDR3 is built from 14 residues. The CDR3 region has the DNA TGCGCCAGCAGCTTCACAGGAAGCACAGATACGCAGTATTTT. It yields the protein CASSFTGSTDTQYF. The variable domain in full, completed from reference TRBV5-1 and TRBJ2-3, reads KAGVTQTPRYLIKTRGQQVTLSCSPISGHRSVSWYQQTPGQGLQFLFEYFSETQRNKGNFPGRFSGRQFSNSRSEMNVSTLELGDSALYLCASSFTGSTDTQYFGPGTRLTVL.